Sequencing of this TCR beta chain was carried out in a study of blood T cells in healthy people across ages. CDR1 and CDR2 from the germline V gene are LGHNA and YNFKEQ. The CDR3 has 14 amino acids. V was clipped by 4 bases and J by 4 bases; unmatched bases: 6. With a J-beta primer mix and a sample-barcoded 5' primer, a second PCR ran 7 to 11 cycles. One entry per CDR3 protein results from TCRdb running MiXCR on the 5' RACE reads. The data show around 800,000 distinct CDR3 sequences, about 46% seen once. All donors came from Russia, were Caucasian and healthy, and spanned ages about 6 to 100. This receptor was identified in an elderly man in good health. Sequences were obtained from blood. V usage is TRBV4-2 and J usage is TRBJ2-7; 8 positions match TRBD2. CDR3 region: CASSPSGSRYEQYF. The CDR3 DNA reads TGTGCCAGCAGCCCCAGCGGGAGCAGGTACGAGCAGTACTTC.